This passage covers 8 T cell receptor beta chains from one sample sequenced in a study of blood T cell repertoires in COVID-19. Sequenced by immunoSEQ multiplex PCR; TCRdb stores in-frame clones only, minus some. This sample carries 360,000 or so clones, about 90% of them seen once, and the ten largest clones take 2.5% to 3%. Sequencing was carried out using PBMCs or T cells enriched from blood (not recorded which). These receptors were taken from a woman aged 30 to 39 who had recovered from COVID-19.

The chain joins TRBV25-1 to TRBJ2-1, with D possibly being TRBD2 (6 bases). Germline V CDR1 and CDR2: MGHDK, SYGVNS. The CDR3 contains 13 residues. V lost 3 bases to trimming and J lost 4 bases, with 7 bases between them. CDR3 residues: CASSDGGYNEQFF. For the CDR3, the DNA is TGTGCCAGCAGTGACGGAGGGTACAATGAGCAGTTCTTC.

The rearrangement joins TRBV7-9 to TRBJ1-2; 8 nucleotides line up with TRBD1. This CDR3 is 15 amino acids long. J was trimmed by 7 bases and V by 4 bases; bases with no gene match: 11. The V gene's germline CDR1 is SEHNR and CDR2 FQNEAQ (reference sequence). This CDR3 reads CASSSVGQGVSGYTF. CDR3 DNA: TGTGCCAGCAGCTCCGTTGGACAGGGAGTAAGTGGCTACACCTTC.

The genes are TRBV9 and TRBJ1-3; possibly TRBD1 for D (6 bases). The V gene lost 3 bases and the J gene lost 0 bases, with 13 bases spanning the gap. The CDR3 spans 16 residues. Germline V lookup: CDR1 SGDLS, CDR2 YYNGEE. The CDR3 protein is CASSGDKVPSGNTIYF. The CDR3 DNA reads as TGTGCCAGCAGCGGGGACAAGGTACCCTCTGGAAACACCATATATTTT.

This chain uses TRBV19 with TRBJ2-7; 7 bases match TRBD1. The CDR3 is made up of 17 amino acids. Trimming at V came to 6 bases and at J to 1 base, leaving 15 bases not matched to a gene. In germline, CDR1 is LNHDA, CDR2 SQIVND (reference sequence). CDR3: CASSPRGWDSKSYEQYF. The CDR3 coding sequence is TGTGCCAGTAGCCCCCGTGGGTGGGACAGCAAATCCTACGAGCAGTACTTC.

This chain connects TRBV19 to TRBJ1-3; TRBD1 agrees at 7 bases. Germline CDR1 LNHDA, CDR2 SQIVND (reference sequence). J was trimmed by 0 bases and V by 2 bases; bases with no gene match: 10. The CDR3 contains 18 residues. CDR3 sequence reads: CASSITTLGQISGNTIYF. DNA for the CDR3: TGTGCCAGTAGTATAACCACACTGGGACAGATCTCTGGAAACACCATATATTTT.

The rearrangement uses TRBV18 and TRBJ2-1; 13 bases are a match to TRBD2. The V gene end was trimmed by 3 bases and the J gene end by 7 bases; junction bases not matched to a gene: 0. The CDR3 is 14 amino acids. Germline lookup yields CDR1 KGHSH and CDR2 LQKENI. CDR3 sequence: CASSPGLAGNEQFF. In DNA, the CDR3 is TGTGCCAGCTCACCGGGACTAGCGGGGAATGAGCAGTTCTTC.

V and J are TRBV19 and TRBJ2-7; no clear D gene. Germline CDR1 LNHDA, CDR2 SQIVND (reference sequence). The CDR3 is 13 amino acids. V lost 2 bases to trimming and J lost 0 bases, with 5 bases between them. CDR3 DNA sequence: TGTGCCAGTAGTATAACAGACTCCTACGAGCAGTACTTC. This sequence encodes CASSITDSYEQYF.

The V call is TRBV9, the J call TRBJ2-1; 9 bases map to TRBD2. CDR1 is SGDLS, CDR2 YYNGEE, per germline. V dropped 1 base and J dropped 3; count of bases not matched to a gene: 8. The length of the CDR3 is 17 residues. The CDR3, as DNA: TGTGCCAGCAGCGTAAGGAGTCAGACTAGCGGCTACAATGAGCAGTTCTTC. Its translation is CASSVRSQTSGYNEQFF.